The 15 T cell receptor beta chains reported below all come from one sample, sequenced in a study of blood T cell repertoires in COVID-19. Assay used: immunoSEQ multiplex PCR; TCRdb lists only in-frame clones, some missing. The sample has 170,000 or so clones; over 70% are singletons. Specimen: peripheral blood. These receptors were obtained from a woman aged 55-69 years with acute or convalescent COVID-19.

The chain is built from TRBV28 and TRBJ1-6, with D maybe TRBD1 (6 bases). The V and J ends lost 5 bases and 6 bases respectively, with 14 bases between them. The CDR3 contains 15 residues. CDR1 and CDR2 from the germline V gene are MDHEN and SYDVKM. The CDR3 nucleotides read TGTGCCAGCAGTGGGGCAGGGACAAGTAATTCACCCCTCCACTTT. It codes for CASSGAGTSNSPLHF.

In this sample, this clone turned up many times. The chain is built from TRBV11-3 and TRBJ2-2, with D unclear. Germline CDR1 reads SGHNT; CDR2 reads YENEEA. CDR3 size: 17 residues. V shed 3 bases and J shed 0 bases, with 14 bases lying between them. CDR3: CASSFQKDISNTGELFF. The CDR3 bases are TGTGCCAGCAGCTTCCAGAAAGACATCTCGAACACCGGGGAGCTGTTTTTT.

The rearrangement uses TRBV7-3 and TRBJ1-1; 8 positions agree with TRBD1. With 5 bases clipped from V and 5 bases from J, the junction kept 4 bases outside the gene matches. CDR3 size: 13 residues. Germline V gives CDR1 SGHTA, CDR2 FQGTGA. CDR3 nucleotide sequence: TGTGCCAGCAGCGCCAGGGGGCAGACTGAAGCTTTCTTT. Translated, it gives CASSARGQTEAFF.

CDR3: CASSLLAGGPNEQFF. DNA of the CDR3: TGTGCCAGCAGCCTACTAGCGGGGGGGCCTAATGAGCAGTTCTTC. This chain joins TRBV14 and TRBJ2-1; 13 bases are shared with TRBD2. Germline-derived CDR1 and CDR2 are SGHDN and FVKESK. The CDR3 length is 15 residues. Unmatched junction bases numbered 4, after V lost 4 bases and J lost 7 bases.

The chain has TRBV5-1 and TRBJ2-7, with D maybe TRBD1 (5 bases). Germline lookup yields CDR1 SGHRS and CDR2 YFSETQ. The CDR3 is 14 amino acids. With 7 bases removed from V and 2 bases from J, the gap between germline ends came to 16 bases. CDR3 amino acids: CASAGFFGAYEQYF. CDR3 coding DNA: TGCGCCAGCGCAGGGTTTTTTGGGGCCTACGAGCAGTACTTC.

The genes are TRBV12-5 and TRBJ1-2, with a weak D call TRBD1 (5 bases). Germline V gene data show CDR1 as LGHNT and CDR2 as FRNRAP. Trimming removed 2 bases at V and 4 bases at J, with 8 bases between. There are 13 residues in the CDR3. CDR3 sequence: CASGLQGSYGYTF. The CDR3 DNA sequence: TGTGCTAGTGGTTTGCAGGGTAGCTATGGCTACACCTTC.

This sequence joins TRBV28 and TRBJ2-2; D remains ambiguous. With 2 bases removed from V and 5 bases from J, the gap between germline ends came to 12 bases. Germline V lookup: CDR1 MDHEN, CDR2 SYDVKM. The CDR3 loop spans 15 amino acids. This chain's CDR3 is CASSLSDRETGELFF. CDR3 in DNA: TGTGCCAGCAGTTTAAGCGACCGAGAGACCGGGGAGCTGTTTTTT.

This sequence joins TRBV20-1 and TRBJ1-3; a weak D match, TRBD1 (6 bases). Trimming removed 3 bases at V and 6 bases at J, with 15 bases between. This CDR3 contains 14 residues. Germline V gives CDR1 DFQATT, CDR2 SNEGSKA (reference sequence). CDR3 loop: CSASTPTGANTIYF. CDR3 coding DNA: TGCAGTGCTAGTACCCCGACAGGTGCAAACACCATATATTTT.

V is TRBV7-2 and J is TRBJ1-5, with D perhaps TRBD1 (6 bases). Trimming cost V 5 bases and J 6 bases, with 17 bases left between them. The CDR3 totals 15 residues. Germline values: CDR1 SGHTA, CDR2 FQGNSA. The CDR3 sequence is CASSKGLPRGQPQHF. The CDR3 DNA sequence: TGTGCCAGCAGCAAAGGACTCCCCAGGGGTCAGCCCCAGCATTTT. The complete variable domain, with remaining parts taken from reference TRBV7-2 and TRBJ1-5, reads GAGVSQSPSNKVTEKGKDVELRCDPISGHTALYWYRQSLGQGLEFLIYFQGNSAPDKSGLPSDRFSAERTGGSVSTLTIQRTQQEDSAVYLCASSKGLPRGQPQHFGDGTRLSIL.

The chain recombines TRBV2 with TRBJ2-2; 8 positions agree with TRBD2. The CDR3 spans 14 residues. Germline values: CDR1 SNHLY, CDR2 FYNNEI. V shed 5 bases, J shed 7 bases, and the junction held 6 bases outside the gene matches. In nucleotides, the CDR3 is TGTGCCAGCAGTCCACTAGCGGTAGGCGGGGAGCTGTTTTTT. Residues: CASSPLAVGGELFF.

CDR3 nucleotides: TGCGCCAGCAGCCAAGATCGGGGACAGGGGGCTTATCCTAACTATGGCTACACCTTC. It encodes CASSQDRGQGAYPNYGYTF. The chain links TRBV4-3 to TRBJ1-2; 12 bases map to TRBD1. Per the germline V gene, CDR1 is LGHNA and CDR2 is YSLEER. The CDR3 covers 19 residues. V trimming: 0 bases; J trimming: 0 bases; junction bases outside the gene matches: 8.

This chain uses TRBV5-6 with TRBJ1-5; D remains ambiguous. V shed 4 bases and J shed 4 bases, with 12 bases lying between them. Germline V gene lookup returns CDR1 SGHDT and CDR2 YYEEEE. The CDR3 has 14 residues. As DNA, the CDR3 is TGTGCCAGCAGCCGAGGGAGCTTGAATCAGCCCCAGCATTTT. Amino acids: CASSRGSLNQPQHF.

V and J are TRBV27 and TRBJ1-2, with D perhaps TRBD1 (6 bases). Germline loops: CDR1 MNHEY, CDR2 SMNVEV (reference sequence). V was shortened by 9 bases and J by 8 bases, with 16 bases between the two germline ends. The CDR3 extends over 12 amino acids. CDR3 protein: CASGGAGKGYTF. The CDR3 DNA is TGTGCCAGTGGGGGCGCCGGGAAAGGCTACACCTTC.

The chain uses TRBV29-1 and TRBJ1-1, with TRBD1 as a possible D gene (5 bases). Trimming removed 5 bases at V and 2 bases at J, with 15 bases between. This CDR3 is 14 amino acids long. In germline, CDR1 is SQVTM, CDR2 ANQGSEA. CDR3 sequence reads: CSVRPGLLNTEAFF. CDR3 DNA sequence: TGCAGCGTTCGACCAGGGTTGCTTAACACTGAAGCTTTCTTT.

This sequence joins TRBV7-3 and TRBJ2-4; 11 bases agree with TRBD2. CDR1 is SGHTA and CDR2 is FQGTGA in the germline V gene. The CDR3 is made up of 20 amino acids. J was trimmed by 5 bases and V by 1 base; bases with no gene match: 16. DNA of the CDR3: TGTGCCAGCAGCTTAAAAGTGTCCATAGCGGGGGGGTTCGGCGAAAACATTCAGTACTTC. This sequence encodes CASSLKVSIAGGFGENIQYF.